Below, one T cell receptor beta chain is given with its context. The germline gene is not matched at one end of the junction; a read error may be the cause. The lymph nodes were axillary draining lymph nodes from breast cancer patients. MiXCR was run by TCRdb on the multiplex PCR reads, yielding one entry per CDR3 protein. This table has some 130,000 distinct CDR3 sequences, 21% appearing once. This specimen comes from a study of breast tumors, draining lymph nodes, adjacent tissues. The CDR3 extends over 14 amino acids. Germline CDR1 is LGHDT and CDR2 is YNNKEL (reference sequence). V and J are TRBV3-1 and TRBJ2-3; no clear D gene. The sequence was collected from a female donor with breast cancer. Some clones in this sample may be carry-over from other donors' samples. Sequencing was carried out using axillary lymph node tissue. CDR3 residues: CASSQGVGTDTRYF. In nucleotides, the CDR3 is TGTGCCAGCAGCCAAGGCGTCGGCACAGATACGCGGTATTTT.